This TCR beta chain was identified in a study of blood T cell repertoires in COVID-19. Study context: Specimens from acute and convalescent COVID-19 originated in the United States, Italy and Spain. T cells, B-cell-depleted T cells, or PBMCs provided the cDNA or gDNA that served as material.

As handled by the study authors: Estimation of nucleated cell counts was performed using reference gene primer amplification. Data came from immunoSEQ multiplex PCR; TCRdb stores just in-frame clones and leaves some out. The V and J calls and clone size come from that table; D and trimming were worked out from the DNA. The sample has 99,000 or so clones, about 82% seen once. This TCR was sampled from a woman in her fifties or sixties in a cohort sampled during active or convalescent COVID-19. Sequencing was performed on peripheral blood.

The CDR3 loop reads CAWSLGSRQYQETQYF. In DNA form, the CDR3 reads TGTGCCTGGAGTCTAGGGAGTCGCCAGTACCAAGAGACCCAGTACTTC. This chain joins TRBV30 and TRBJ2-5, with D perhaps matching TRBD2 (5 bases). CDR3 length: 16 residues. Trimming left V 2 bases short and J 0 bases short, with 16 bases between. From germline, CDR1 is GTSNPN and CDR2 SVGIG (reference sequence).